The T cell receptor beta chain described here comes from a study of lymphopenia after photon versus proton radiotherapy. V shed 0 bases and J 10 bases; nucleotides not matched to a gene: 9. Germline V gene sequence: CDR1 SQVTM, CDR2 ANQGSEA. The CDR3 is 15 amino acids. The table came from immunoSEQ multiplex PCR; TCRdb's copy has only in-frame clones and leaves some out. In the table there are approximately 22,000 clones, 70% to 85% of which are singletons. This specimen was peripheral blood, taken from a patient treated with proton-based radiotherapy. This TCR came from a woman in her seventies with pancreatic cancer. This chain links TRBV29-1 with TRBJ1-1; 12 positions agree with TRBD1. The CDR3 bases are TGCAGCGTTGAAGATACGGGACAGGGGGCAGTAGGAGCTTTCTTT. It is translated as CSVEDTGQGAVGAFF.